This T cell receptor (beta chain) was found in a study of blood T cell repertoires in COVID-19. Study-wide background: COVID-19 samples, acute and convalescent, were from the United States, Italy and Spain. T cells, B-cell-depleted T cells, or PBMCs supplied cDNA or gDNA.

V lost 3 bases and J lost 3; bases outside the gene matches: 9. Germline CDR1 KGHSH, CDR2 LQKENI. This CDR3 comprises 16 residues. Original processing methods: Nucleated cell counts were estimated from reference gene primer amplification. Method: immunoSEQ multiplex PCR; TCRdb's copy keeps in-frame clones and lacks some. V and J calls and clone size come straight from that table; D and trimming were deduced from the DNA. This table has 250,000 to 350,000 clones, around nine tenths appearing once. Sample: peripheral blood. The clonotype originates from a man aged 25 to 40 with acute or convalescent COVID-19. This chain joins TRBV18 and TRBJ2-7, with 9 bases identical to TRBD2. CDR3 coding DNA: TGTGCCAGCTCACCGACCCTAGCGGGGATCTTCTACGAGCAGTACTTC. This sequence encodes CASSPTLAGIFYEQYF.